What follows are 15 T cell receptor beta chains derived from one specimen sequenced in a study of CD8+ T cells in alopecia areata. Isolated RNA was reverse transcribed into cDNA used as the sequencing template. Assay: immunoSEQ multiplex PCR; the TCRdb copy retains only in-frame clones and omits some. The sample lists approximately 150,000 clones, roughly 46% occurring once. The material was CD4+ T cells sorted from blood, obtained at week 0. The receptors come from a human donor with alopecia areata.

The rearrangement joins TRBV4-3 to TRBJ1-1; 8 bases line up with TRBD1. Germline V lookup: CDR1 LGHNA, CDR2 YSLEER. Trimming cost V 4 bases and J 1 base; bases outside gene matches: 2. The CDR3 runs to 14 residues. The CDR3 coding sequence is TGCGCCAGCAGCCGCGGGACAGGGAACACTGAAGCTTTCTTT. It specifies CASSRGTGNTEAFF.

The CDR3 loop is CASGGYEQYF. The CDR3 bases are TGTGCCAGTGGGGGCTACGAGCAGTACTTC. The gene calls are TRBV6-6 and TRBJ2-7; TRBD1 or TRBD2 may be the D gene (5 bases each). CDR3 length: 10 amino acids. Trimming removed 9 bases at V and 3 bases at J, with 6 bases between. In germline, CDR1 is MNHNY, CDR2 SVGAGI (reference sequence).

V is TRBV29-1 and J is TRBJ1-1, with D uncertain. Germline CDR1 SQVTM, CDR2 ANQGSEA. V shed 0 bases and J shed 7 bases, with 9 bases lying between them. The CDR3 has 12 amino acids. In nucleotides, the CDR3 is TGCAGCGTTGAAGATCGGGCAGGTGAAGCTTTCTTT. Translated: CSVEDRAGEAFF. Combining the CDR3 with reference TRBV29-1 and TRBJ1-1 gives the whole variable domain SAVISQKPSRDICQRGTSLTIQCQVDSQVTMMFWYRQQPGQSLTLIATANQGSEATYESGFVIDKFPISRPNLTFSTLTVSNMSPEDSSIYLCSVEDRAGEAFFGQGTRLTVV.

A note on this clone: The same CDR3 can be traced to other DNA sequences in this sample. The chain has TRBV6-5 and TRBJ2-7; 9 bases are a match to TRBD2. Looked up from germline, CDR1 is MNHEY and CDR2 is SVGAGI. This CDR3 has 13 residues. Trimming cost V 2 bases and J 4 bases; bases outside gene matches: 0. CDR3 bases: TGTGCCAGCAGTTACAGCGGGAGGTACGAGCAGTACTTC. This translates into CASSYSGRYEQYF.

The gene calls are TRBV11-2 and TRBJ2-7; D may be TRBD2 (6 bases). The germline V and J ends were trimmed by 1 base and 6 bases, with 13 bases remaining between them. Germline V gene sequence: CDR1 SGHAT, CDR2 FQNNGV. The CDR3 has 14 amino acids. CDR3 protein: CASSLGGAKGEQYF. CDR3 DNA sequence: TGTGCCAGCAGCTTAGGCGGGGCAAAGGGCGAGCAGTACTTC. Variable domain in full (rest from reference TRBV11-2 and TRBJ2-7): EAGVAQSPRYKIIEKRQSVAFWCNPISGHATLYWYQQILGQGPKLLIQFQNNGVVDDSQLPKDRFSAERLKGVDSTLKIQPAKLEDSAVYLCASSLGGAKGEQYFGPGTRLTVT.

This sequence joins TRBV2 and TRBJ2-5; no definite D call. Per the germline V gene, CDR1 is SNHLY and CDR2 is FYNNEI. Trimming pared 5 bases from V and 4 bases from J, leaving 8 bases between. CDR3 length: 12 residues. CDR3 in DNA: TGTGCCAGCAGTACCTTGAGAGAGACCCAGTACTTC. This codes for CASSTLRETQYF.

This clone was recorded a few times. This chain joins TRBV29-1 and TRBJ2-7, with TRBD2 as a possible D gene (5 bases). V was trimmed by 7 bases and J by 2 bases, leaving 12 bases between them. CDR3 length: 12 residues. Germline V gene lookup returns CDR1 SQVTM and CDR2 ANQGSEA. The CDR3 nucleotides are TGCAGCGCCGAGGGTGTTGCCTACGAGCAGTACTTC. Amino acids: CSAEGVAYEQYF.

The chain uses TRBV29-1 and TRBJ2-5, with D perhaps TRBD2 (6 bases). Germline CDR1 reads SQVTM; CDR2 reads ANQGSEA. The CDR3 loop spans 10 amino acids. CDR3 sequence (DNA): TGCAGTAACGGGGGAGAGACCCAGTACTTC. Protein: CSNGGETQYF.

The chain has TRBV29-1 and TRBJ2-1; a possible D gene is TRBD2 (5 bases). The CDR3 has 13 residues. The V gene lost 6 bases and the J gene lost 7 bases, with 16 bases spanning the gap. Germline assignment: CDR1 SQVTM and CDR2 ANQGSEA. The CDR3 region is CSVSPRAGNEQFF. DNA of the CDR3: TGCAGCGTCTCGCCGCGGGCTGGGAATGAGCAGTTCTTC.

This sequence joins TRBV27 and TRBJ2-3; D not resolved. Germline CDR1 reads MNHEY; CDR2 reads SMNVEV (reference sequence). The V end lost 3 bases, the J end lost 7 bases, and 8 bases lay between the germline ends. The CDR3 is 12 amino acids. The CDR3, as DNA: TGTGCCAGCAGTTTCTTGGGAAATACGCAGTATTTT. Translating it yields CASSFLGNTQYF.

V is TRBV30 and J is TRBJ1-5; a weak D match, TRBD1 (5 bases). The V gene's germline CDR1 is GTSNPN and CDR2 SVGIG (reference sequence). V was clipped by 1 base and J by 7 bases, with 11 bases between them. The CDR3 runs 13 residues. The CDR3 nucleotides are TGTGCCTGGAGTGGGCAGGGAGGACAGCCCCAGCATTTT. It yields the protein CAWSGQGGQPQHF.

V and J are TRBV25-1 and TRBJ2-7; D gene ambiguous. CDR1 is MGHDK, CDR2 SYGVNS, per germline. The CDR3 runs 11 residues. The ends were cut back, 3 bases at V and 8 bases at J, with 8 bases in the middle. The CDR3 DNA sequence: TGTGCCAGCAGTGAGTCTGTCCAGCAGTACTTC. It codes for CASSESVQQYF.

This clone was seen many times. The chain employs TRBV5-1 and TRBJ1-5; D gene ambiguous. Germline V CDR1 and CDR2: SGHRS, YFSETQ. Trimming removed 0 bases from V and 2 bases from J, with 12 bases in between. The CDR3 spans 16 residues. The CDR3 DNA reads TGCGCCAGCAGCTTGGGGCTTCTCGCGGGCAATCAGCCCCAGCATTTT. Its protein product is CASSLGLLAGNQPQHF.

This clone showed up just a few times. As DNA, the CDR3 is TGTGCCAGCAGCCCGAGCCCAGGGACAGAAGCTTTCTTT. As protein: CASSPSPGTEAFF. V gene TRBV7-7 combines with J gene TRBJ1-1; D may be TRBD1 (6 bases). This CDR3 is 13 amino acids long. V dropped 5 bases and J dropped 8 bases, with 15 bases sitting between them. CDR1 is SSHAT, CDR2 FNYEAQ, per germline (reference sequence).

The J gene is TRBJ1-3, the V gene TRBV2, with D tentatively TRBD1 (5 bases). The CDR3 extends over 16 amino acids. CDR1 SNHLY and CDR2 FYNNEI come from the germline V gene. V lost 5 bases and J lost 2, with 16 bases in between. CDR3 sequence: CASSRQLPSTGNTIYF. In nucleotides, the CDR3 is TGTGCCAGCAGTCGACAGCTCCCCTCTACTGGAAACACCATATATTTT.